A selection of T cell receptor beta chains follows, all from one sample in a study of T cell responses to AZD1222 COVID-19 vaccine. Generated by immunoSEQ multiplex PCR, the TCRdb table keeps only in-frame clones and is missing some. The sample has about 29,000 clones; more than 85% are singletons. The specimen comprised peripheral blood, sampled on day 0 of AZD1222 vaccination. These receptors were taken from an adult in good health. Both conserved end residues are part of each CDR3. Fields, in order: J gene, V gene, clone size, D gene, CDR3 DNA, CDR3 protein. The D gene is left open where the match is weak. Some rows mark clone size as missing; the rest say once, few, many or name a class of expanded clone.

TRBJ1-2,TRBV5-4,NA,NA,TGTGCCAGCAGCTCTCAGGGGAGACGGCTCTATGGCTACACCTTC,CASSSQGRRLYGYTF
TRBJ2-1,TRBV2,NA,TRBD1,TGTGCCAGAGGGACAGGGGTACCGTTTGAGCAGTTCTTC,CARGTGVPFEQFF
TRBJ1-2,TRBV14,NA,NA,TGTGCCAGCAGCCAAGTGGTCGGGACTGGAGGCTACACCTTC,CASSQVVGTGGYTF
TRBJ2-7,TRBV7-8,few,TRBD2,TGTGCCAGCAGCCAACTAGCGGGCACCTACGAGCAGTACTTC,CASSQLAGTYEQYF
TRBJ2-1,TRBV23-1,NA,TRBD2,TGCGCCAGCAGTCAACCGTCGGGGGGAAAGGAGCAGTTCTTC,CASSQPSGGKEQFF
TRBJ1-5,TRBV10-2,NA,NA,TGCGCCAGCAGTGAGGAGGGAATAAGCAATCAGCCCCAGCATTTT,CASSEEGISNQPQHF
TRBJ2-7,TRBV10-2,NA,NA,TGCGCCAGCCTAGGATCGACAGTCTCCTACGAGCAGTACTTC,CASLGSTVSYEQYF
TRBJ1-1,TRBV6-5,NA,TRBD1,TGTGCCAGCTCCACAGGGGAGAACACTGAAGCTTTCTTT,CASSTGENTEAFF
TRBJ2-5,TRBV18,NA,NA,TGTGCCAGCTCACTGTACGGGGGCTTTCAAGAGACCCAGTACTTC,CASSLYGGFQETQYF
TRBJ1-6,TRBV25-1,NA,NA,TGTGCCAGCAGGCCAGGCGGGACGATGGGTTCACCCCTCCACTTT,CASRPGGTMGSPLHF
TRBJ1-1,TRBV7-2,NA,TRBD1,TGTGCCAGCAGCCCGACAGGGGTCTCTGAAGCTTTCTTT,CASSPTGVSEAFF
TRBJ1-6,TRBV14,NA,NA,TGTGCCAGCAGGAACAGGGAGTGGAATTCACCCCTCCACTTT,CASRNREWNSPLHF
TRBJ1-5,TRBV5-4,NA,NA,TGTGCCAGCAGCTTGGGTCAGGGGCAGCCCCAGCATTTT,CASSLGQGQPQHF
TRBJ2-3,TRBV11-2,NA,TRBD2,TGTGCCAGCAGCTCACCGGGACTAGCGGGGGGGCGCAGCACAGATACGCAGTATTTT,CASSSPGLAGGRSTDTQYF
TRBJ1-6,TRBV7-2,NA,TRBD1,TGTGCCAGCAGCTTACGGACAGGGGGCCAGAGCTCCTATAATTCACCCCTCCACTTT,CASSLRTGGQSSYNSPLHF